This TCR beta chain comes out of a study of T-cell reconstitution after alpha-beta-depleted transplantation in children. On this clonotype itself: The antigen is not known.

The germline V gene has CDR1 DFQATT and CDR2 SNEGSKA (reference sequence). Trimming stripped 3 bases from V and 6 bases from J, with 14 bases between. The CDR3 is 13 amino acids. The study, taken as a whole, reports: Where alpha-beta T cells came from about two months after transplant was reportedly several hundred expanded graft clones. T-cell counts and diversity were attributed mostly to newly produced T cells one year after transplant.

Unique molecular identifiers were used to barcode this TCRbeta library. TCRdb independently ran MiXCR on the PCR reads; one entry per CDR3 protein. The sample has roughly 790,000 distinct CDR3 sequences; approximately 15% are singletons. The V and J genes are TRBV20-1 and TRBJ1-2; TRBD1 might be the D (6 bases). This receptor was identified in a male patient under 18 who had a stem cell transplant for acute lymphoblastic leukemia, so the T cells may come from the graft donor. This sample comprised PBMCs, mostly from graft donor cells, obtained 360 days after TCRalphabeta/CD19-depleted stem cell transplant. In DNA form, the CDR3 reads TGCAGTGCTAGGAAGAGACAGGCGAATGGCTACACCTTC. Protein product: CSARKRQANGYTF.